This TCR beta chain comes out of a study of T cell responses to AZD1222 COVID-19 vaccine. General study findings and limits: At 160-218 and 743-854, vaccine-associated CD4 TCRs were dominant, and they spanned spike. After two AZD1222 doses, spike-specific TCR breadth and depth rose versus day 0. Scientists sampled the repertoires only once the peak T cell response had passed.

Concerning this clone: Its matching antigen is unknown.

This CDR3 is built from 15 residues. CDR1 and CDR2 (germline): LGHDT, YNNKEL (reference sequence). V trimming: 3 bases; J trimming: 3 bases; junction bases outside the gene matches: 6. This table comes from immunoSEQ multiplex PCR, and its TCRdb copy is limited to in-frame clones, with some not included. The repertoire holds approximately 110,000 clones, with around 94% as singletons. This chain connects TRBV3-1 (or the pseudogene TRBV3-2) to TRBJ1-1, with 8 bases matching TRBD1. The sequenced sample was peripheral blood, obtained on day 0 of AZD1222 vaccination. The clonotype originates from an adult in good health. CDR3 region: CASSHNQGADTEAFF. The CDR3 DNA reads TGTGCCAGCAGCCATAACCAGGGGGCTGACACTGAAGCTTTCTTT.